These T cell receptor beta chains were read from a single sample in a study of blood T cell repertoires in COVID-19. Here immunoSEQ multiplex PCR was the method, and the copy in TCRdb shows in-frame clones only, minus some. The profile shows some 140,000 clones, 75% to 90% of them singletons. Sequencing used peripheral blood. These receptors all come from a human donor in a cohort sampled during active COVID-19. The CDR3 runs from the conserved cysteine through the conserved F or W. Each record gives: J gene, V gene, D gene, clone size, CDR3 DNA, CDR3 protein. D genes are given only for firm matches. Only part of the rows carry a size: once, few, many, or a class if the clone is expanded.

>TRBJ2-5|TRBV7-9|TRBD2|NA
TGTGCCAGCAACAGAGATGGAGCGGGGGGGCGAGGGACCCAGTACTTC
CASNRDGAGGRGTQYF
>TRBJ2-7|TRBV7-2|NA|NA
TGTGCCAGCACTCAGGGGGGTTTGTACGAGCAGTACTTC
CASTQGGLYEQYF
>TRBJ2-1|TRBV5-1|TRBD2|NA
TGCGCCAGCAGCAGGACTAGCGGGAGGGCCAAAGGGAATGAGCAGTTCTTC
CASSRTSGRAKGNEQFF
>TRBJ2-1|TRBV27|TRBD1|once
TGTGCCACCGGGGACAGGGGATTAGGTGAGCAGTTCTTC
CATGDRGLGEQFF
>TRBJ2-7|TRBV27|TRBD1|NA
TGTGCCAGCAGTTTATATCTCCCAGGGGGCGGCGAGCAGTACTTC
CASSLYLPGGGEQYF
>TRBJ2-5|TRBV7-9|TRBD2|NA
TGTGCCAGCAGCTTGGGCGCGGGGGGAGAGACCCAGTACTTC
CASSLGAGGETQYF
>TRBJ2-3|TRBV6-1|TRBD1|once
TGTGCCAGCAGCGAAGGGACAGGGGGGTATAGCACAGATACGCAGTATTTT
CASSEGTGGYSTDTQYF
>TRBJ2-5|TRBV6-5|TRBD2|NA
TGTGCCAGCAGCCGCCTGGGGGGGCAAGAGACCCAGTACTTC
CASSRLGGQETQYF
>TRBJ2-5|TRBV5-6|NA|NA
TGTGCCAGCAGCTTGGTGGCTGGAGAGACCCAGTACTTC
CASSLVAGETQYF
>TRBJ1-5|TRBV15|NA|NA
TGTGCCACCAGCAGACATGCTTCGGAGGCCCAGCCCCAGCATTTT
CATSRHASEAQPQHF
>TRBJ1-2|TRBV28|NA|NA
TGTGCCACCGCCACCCCGGATGGCTACACCTTC
CATATPDGYTF
>TRBJ2-3|TRBV12-5|NA|once
TGTGCTAGTGGTTTCGAGCGGTCCACAGATACGCAGTATTTT
CASGFERSTDTQYF
>TRBJ2-3|TRBV7-6|TRBD2|NA
TGTGCCAGCAGCTTATTACTAGCGTCGAGCACAGATACGCAGTATTTT
CASSLLLASSTDTQYF
>TRBJ1-6|TRBV11-2|NA|NA
TGTGCCAGCAGCTTAGGGCAGACTCATAATTCACCCCTCCACTTT
CASSLGQTHNSPLHF
>TRBJ1-2|TRBV5-1|NA|NA
TGCGCCAGCAGCTTGGGCAGGGGATACAACTATGGCTACACCTTC
CASSLGRGYNYGYTF
>TRBJ1-1|TRBV9|TRBD1|NA
TGTGCCAGCAGCGTAGTCGGACAGGGGAACACTGAAGCTTTCTTT
CASSVVGQGNTEAFF
>TRBJ2-1|TRBV7-9|TRBD1|NA
TGTGCCAGCTACGATAACAACCGGGACAGACGTAATGAGCAGTTCTTC
CASYDNNRDRRNEQFF
>TRBJ2-3|TRBV2|TRBD2|NA
TGTGCCAGCAGGAGACTAGCGGGAGCCCGAGATACGCAGTATTTT
CASRRLAGARDTQYF
>TRBJ1-1|TRBV11-2|TRBD1|NA
TGTGCCAGCAGCCGAACCGGGACAGGGGTTTTAGGGAACACTGAAGCTTTCTTT
CASSRTGTGVLGNTEAFF